These 16 T cell receptor beta chains originate from one sample sequenced in a study of shared T cell receptors in the human thymus. This table comes from immunoSEQ multiplex PCR, and its TCRdb copy is limited to in-frame clones, with some not included. The repertoire holds over 450,000 clones, with roughly 74% as singletons. Another study also made use of these data, one on human thymus T cells.

The material sequenced was thymocytes. The receptors come from a boy under two years old with a congenital heart defect.

V and J are TRBV27 and TRBJ1-2; 12 positions agree with TRBD1. From germline, CDR1 is MNHEY and CDR2 SMNVEV (reference sequence). CDR3 length: 18 amino acids. J was trimmed by 12 bases and V by 5 bases; bases with no gene match: 22. CDR3 DNA sequence: TGTGCCAGCAGTCCTCTAGGGGGACAGGGGGCGCTTGGGCCGTTGGACACCTTC. Its protein product is CASSPLGGQGALGPLDTF.

This clone was seen a single time. This rearrangement joins TRBV9 to TRBJ2-1; a weak D match, TRBD1 (5 bases). V was pared by 0 bases and J by 2 bases, with 12 bases between. Looked up from germline, CDR1 is SGDLS and CDR2 is YYNGEE. The CDR3 runs to 16 residues. CDR3 sequence (DNA): TGTGCCAGCAGCGTAGGGACCCGGACACCCTACAATGAGCAGTTCTTC. Its protein product is CASSVGTRTPYNEQFF.

In this sample, this clone turned up once. V gene TRBV19 combines with J gene TRBJ1-1; 7 bases line up with TRBD1. With V trimmed by 6 bases and J by 3 bases, 10 bases remained unmatched. This CDR3 comprises 15 residues. Germline V CDR1 and CDR2: LNHDA, SQIVND (reference sequence). The CDR3 coding sequence is TGTGCCAGTAGGCCGGGACAGCACGGGTACACTGAAGCTTTCTTT. It translates to CASRPGQHGYTEAFF.

The V and J genes are TRBV4-2 and TRBJ2-7, with 7 positions matching TRBD2. V lost 5 bases and J lost 3; bases outside the gene matches: 7. Germline CDR1 and CDR2: LGHNA and YNFKEQ. The CDR3 has 14 residues. CDR3 sequence: CASSFRDYYYEQYF. As DNA, the CDR3 is TGTGCCAGCAGCTTCCGGGACTACTACTACGAGCAGTACTTC.

The rearrangement links TRBV7-2 to TRBJ1-5, with TRBD1 identical over 8 bases. This CDR3 spans 14 amino acids. Unmatched junction bases numbered 0, after V lost 1 base and J lost 4 bases. The germline gives CDR1 SGHTA, CDR2 FQGNSA. The CDR3 DNA reads TGTGCCAGCAGCTTAGGACAGGGGAATCAGCCCCAGCATTTT. Protein: CASSLGQGNQPQHF. The entire variable domain, with the rest obtained from reference TRBV7-2 and TRBJ1-5, is as follows: GAGVSQSPSNKVTEKGKDVELRCDPISGHTALYWYRQSLGQGLEFLIYFQGNSAPDKSGLPSDRFSAERTGGSVSTLTIQRTQQEDSAVYLCASSLGQGNQPQHFGDGTRLSIL.

The chain has TRBV11-3 and TRBJ2-4, with 7 nucleotides matching TRBD2. Per the germline V gene, CDR1 is SGHNT and CDR2 is YENEEA. V trimming: 1 base; J trimming: 7 bases; junction bases outside the gene matches: 10. The CDR3 covers 16 residues. The CDR3 DNA follows: TGTGCCAGCAGCTTAGGGTGGGGGGGGTTCTACAACATTCAGTACTTC. Encoded protein: CASSLGWGGFYNIQYF. Based on the CDR3 plus reference TRBV11-3 and TRBJ2-4, the full variable domain is EAGVVQSPRYKIIEKKQPVAFWCNPISGHNTLYWYLQNLGQGPELLIRYENEEAVDDSQLPKDRFSAERLKGVDSTLKIQPAELGDSAVYLCASSLGWGGFYNIQYFGAGTRLSVL.

This clone has only a few counts. The chain has TRBV6-6 and TRBJ2-1, with TRBD2 matching over 9 bases. The CDR3 is 16 residues long. The V segment lost 0 bases and the J segment 6 bases; nucleotides outside the gene matches: 6. From germline, CDR1 is MNHNY and CDR2 SVGAGI (reference sequence). The CDR3 loop reads CASSYSGGRAFNEQFF. In nucleotides, the CDR3 is TGTGCCAGCAGTTACTCTGGCGGGAGGGCCTTCAATGAGCAGTTCTTC.

As regards this clone: The junction shows a germline mismatch at one end, possibly a read error. The chain employs TRBV7-7 and TRBJ1-5; 7 bases are a match to TRBD1. The CDR3 runs to 15 residues. Germline V gives CDR1 SSHAT, CDR2 FNYEAQ (reference sequence). CDR3 loop: CASSLLGGRNQPQHF. Here the CDR3 DNA reads TGTGCTAGCAGCTTACTAGGGGGCCGGAATCAGCCCCAGCATTTT.

The chain has TRBV6-1 and TRBJ2-7, with 9 bases fitting TRBD1. V dropped 10 bases and J dropped 3; count of bases not matched to a gene: 7. Germline assignment: CDR1 MNHNS and CDR2 SASEGT. The CDR3 contains 13 residues. CDR3 nucleotides: TGTGCCATCGGGACAGGGTCGGGCTACGAGCAGTACTTC. It encodes CAIGTGSGYEQYF.

This clone showed up just a few times. The chain recombines TRBV6-1 with TRBJ1-2; possibly TRBD1 for D (5 bases). CDR3 size: 14 residues. V lost 8 bases to trimming and J lost 4 bases, with 17 bases between them. Germline V gives CDR1 MNHNS, CDR2 SASEGT. Here the CDR3 reads CASVPPRGGYGYTF. CDR3 in DNA: TGTGCCAGCGTCCCCCCCCGGGGGGGCTATGGCTACACCTTC.

The count of this clone is one. This chain links TRBV6-5 with TRBJ2-5; 9 nucleotides match TRBD2. CDR1 is MNHEY, CDR2 SVGAGI, per germline. V dropped 0 bases and J dropped 4; count of bases not matched to a gene: 3. CDR3 length: 15 residues. CDR3: CASSYSNSGRETQYF. Here the CDR3 DNA reads TGTGCCAGCAGTTACTCCAATAGCGGGAGAGAGACCCAGTACTTC.

The rearrangement uses TRBV5-6 and TRBJ1-5; the match to TRBD1 covers 8 bases. V lost 4 bases and J lost 5; bases outside the gene matches: 14. This CDR3 has 17 residues. Germline lookup yields CDR1 SGHDT and CDR2 YYEEEE. CDR3: CASSPGAGGVGDQPQHF. The CDR3 DNA is TGTGCCAGCAGCCCGGGGGCAGGGGGCGTCGGGGATCAGCCCCAGCATTTT.

V usage is TRBV30 and J usage is TRBJ2-7; 8 bases map to TRBD2. The CDR3 length is 14 residues. V shed 4 bases and J 3 bases; nucleotides not matched to a gene: 8. The germline gives CDR1 GTSNPN, CDR2 SVGIG (reference sequence). The CDR3 DNA sequence: TGTGCCTGGAATAAGCGGGAGCCCGTCTACGAGCAGTACTTC. It is translated as CAWNKREPVYEQYF.

This clone was detected a few times. The J gene is TRBJ1-3, the V gene TRBV5-6; the D is unclear. Germline values: CDR1 SGHDT, CDR2 YYEEEE. V was clipped by 6 bases and J by 0 bases, with 22 bases between them. There are 18 residues in the CDR3. CDR3 DNA: TGTGCCAGCACCTCCTTGGGTGCAGCGTCAAGCTCTGGAAACACCATATATTTT. Its translation is CASTSLGAASSSGNTIYF.

The V and J genes are TRBV7-9 and TRBJ1-1; no clear D. Trimming left V 0 bases short and J 1 base short, with 6 bases between. CDR3 length: 14 residues. Germline V lookup: CDR1 SEHNR, CDR2 FQNEAQ (reference sequence). This chain's CDR3 is CASSLARKNTEAFF. The CDR3 nucleotides read TGTGCCAGCAGCTTAGCCAGGAAGAACACTGAAGCTTTCTTT.

In this sample, this clone turned up a few times. This chain uses TRBV6-4 with TRBJ1-1; D ambiguous. The CDR3 contains 14 residues. Germline V gives CDR1 MRHNA, CDR2 SNTAGT. The V gene lost 7 bases and the J gene lost 1 base, with 13 bases spanning the gap. The CDR3 DNA follows: TGTGCCAGCAAGAGCGGGGTGGGGAACACTGAAGCTTTCTTT. Its protein is CASKSGVGNTEAFF.